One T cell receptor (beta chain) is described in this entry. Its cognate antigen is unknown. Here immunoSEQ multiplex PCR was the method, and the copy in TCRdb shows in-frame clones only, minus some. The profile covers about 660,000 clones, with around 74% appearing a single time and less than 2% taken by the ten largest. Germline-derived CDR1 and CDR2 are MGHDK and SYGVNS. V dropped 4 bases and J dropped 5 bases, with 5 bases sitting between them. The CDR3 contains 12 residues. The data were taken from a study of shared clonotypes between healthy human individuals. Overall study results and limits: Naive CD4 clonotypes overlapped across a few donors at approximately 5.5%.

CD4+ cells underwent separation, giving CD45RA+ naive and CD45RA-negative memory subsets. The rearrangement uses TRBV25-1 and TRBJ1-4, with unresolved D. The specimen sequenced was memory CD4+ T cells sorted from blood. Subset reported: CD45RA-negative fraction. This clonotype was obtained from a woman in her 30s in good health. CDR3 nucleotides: TGTGCCAGCAGTGTTTCCAATGAAAAACTGTTTTTT. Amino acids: CASSVSNEKLFF.